The 18 T cell receptor beta chains presented below share a single source sample, sequenced in a study of Ad26.COV2.S vaccination and SARS-CoV-2 variants. Sequencing used immunoSEQ multiplex PCR; TCRdb keeps in-frame clones, though not all of them. The sample shows about 250,000 clones, more than 70% of them seen only once. Treatment in this sample: some 19 received Ad26.COV2.S at low or high dose, single or two shots; roughly 5 received placebo; per-sample allocation not given. It was on day 63 after the first vaccine or placebo injection that samples were taken. The source was peripheral blood, collected in a trial of Ad26.COV2.S vaccine versus placebo. These receptors all come from a person between 18 and 60 years old who received the Ad26.COV2.S COVID-19 vaccine or a placebo.

This clone was recorded once. The genes are TRBV7-9 and TRBJ2-7; TRBD1 might be the D (7 bases). Per the germline V gene, CDR1 is SEHNR and CDR2 is FQNEAQ (reference sequence). CDR3 length: 13 residues. Trimming shortened V by 3 bases and J by 6 bases, and 12 bases separated the two germline ends. The CDR3 reads CASSFSQGGEQYF. The CDR3 nucleotides are TGTGCCAGCAGCTTCAGCCAGGGGGGCGAGCAGTACTTC.

This chain connects TRBV18 to TRBJ1-1, with a possible D match to TRBD1 (6 bases). Germline V gives CDR1 KGHSH, CDR2 LQKENI. V lost 6 bases and J lost 3, with 14 bases in between. The CDR3 spans 14 residues. CDR3 loop: CASSLRGGDTEAFF. CDR3 DNA sequence: TGTGCCAGCTCGCTAAGGGGGGGGGACACTGAAGCTTTCTTT.

This clone turned up a few times. This chain uses TRBV9 with TRBJ2-7; possibly TRBD1 for D (6 bases). This CDR3 spans 15 amino acids. The germline V and J ends were trimmed by 0 bases and 0 bases, with 10 bases remaining between them. Germline lookup yields CDR1 SGDLS and CDR2 YYNGEE. CDR3 coding DNA: TGTGCCAGCAGCGTAGGGGCAGGGGACTCCTACGAGCAGTACTTC. Translated: CASSVGAGDSYEQYF.

The chain links TRBV6-2 or TRBV6-3 to TRBJ2-5, with a weak D call TRBD2 (6 bases). Germline CDR1 reads MNHEY; CDR2 reads SVGEGT. The V end was cut by 7 bases, the J end by 7 bases, with 28 bases between. The CDR3 consists of 17 residues. The CDR3 region has the DNA TGTGCCAGCATCCCGGATCCGCTATATTTAAGGAGGGGGACCCAGTACTTC. Translating it yields CASIPDPLYLRRGTQYF.

The CDR3, as DNA: TGTGCCAGCAGCGTAGGTCCAGTGAACACTGAAGCTTTCTTT. Translation: CASSVGPVNTEAFF. The chain carries TRBV9 and TRBJ1-1, with no clear D. The V end lost 0 bases, the J end lost 0 bases, and 6 bases lay between the germline ends. This CDR3 has 14 residues. Germline CDR1 is SGDLS and CDR2 is YYNGEE.

V usage is TRBV5-1 and J usage is TRBJ1-1; D is undetermined. CDR1 is SGHRS and CDR2 is YFSETQ in the germline V gene. This CDR3 has 13 residues. V lost 0 bases to trimming and J lost 1 base, with 4 bases between them. CDR3 sequence: CASSLAQNTEAFF. CDR3 coding DNA: TGCGCCAGCAGCTTGGCCCAGAACACTGAAGCTTTCTTT. Full variable domain (rest looked up from reference TRBV5-1 and TRBJ1-1): KAGVTQTPRYLIKTRGQQVTLSCSPISGHRSVSWYQQTPGQGLQFLFEYFSETQRNKGNFPGRFSGRQFSNSRSEMNVSTLELGDSALYLCASSLAQNTEAFFGQGTRLTVV.

V gene TRBV30 combines with J gene TRBJ1-2; 8 nucleotides line up with TRBD1. Trimming took 0 bases from V and 7 from J; bases not matched to a gene: 4. The CDR3 contains 13 residues. Germline lookup yields CDR1 GTSNPN and CDR2 SVGIG (reference sequence). The CDR3 sequence is CAWSVTGGGGYTF. In DNA, the CDR3 is TGTGCCTGGAGTGTAACAGGGGGTGGTGGCTACACCTTC.

This clone was recorded a few times. V and J are TRBV5-6 and TRBJ2-3; D may be TRBD1 or TRBD2 (5 bases each). Germline V gene data show CDR1 as SGHDT and CDR2 as YYEEEE. This CDR3 region has 14 residues. Trimming cost V 2 bases and J 5 bases, with 12 bases left between them. DNA of the CDR3: TGTGCCAGCAGCTTCCCTGGGGCGGGAGATACGCAGTATTTT. Its protein product is CASSFPGAGDTQYF.

The chain uses TRBV6-4 and TRBJ2-2; D may match TRBD1 or TRBD2 (6 bases each). V lost 0 bases, J lost 5 bases, and 10 bases lay in between. The CDR3 contains 15 residues. Germline V gene data show CDR1 as MRHNA and CDR2 as SNTAGT. The CDR3 nucleotides are TGTGCCAGCAGTGACTCTGTAGGGGGGACCGGGGAGCTGTTTTTT. Its protein product is CASSDSVGGTGELFF.

This clone was counted a single time. This chain uses TRBV15 with TRBJ2-7; TRBD2 aligns across 12 bases. The V segment lost 3 bases and the J segment 4 bases; nucleotides outside the gene matches: 1. CDR1 LNHNV and CDR2 YYDKDF come from the germline V gene (reference sequence). There are 14 residues in the CDR3. The CDR3 sequence is CATSSGLAGYEQYF. Written as DNA, the CDR3 is TGTGCCACCAGCAGCGGACTAGCGGGGTACGAGCAGTACTTC. Combining the CDR3 with reference TRBV15 and TRBJ2-7 gives the whole variable domain DAMVIQNPRYQVTQFGKPVTLSCSQTLNHNVMYWYQQKSSQAPKLLFHYYDKDFNNEADTPDNFQSRRPNTSFCFLDIRSPGLGDTAMYLCATSSGLAGYEQYFGPGTRLTVT.

V gene TRBV7-3 combines with J gene TRBJ1-6; tentative D call: TRBD1 (6 bases). The CDR3 extends over 14 amino acids. Looked up from germline, CDR1 is SGHTA and CDR2 is FQGTGA. The germline V and J ends were trimmed by 5 bases and 9 bases, with 14 bases remaining between them. Here the CDR3 reads CASSLGGGGSPLHF. For the CDR3, the DNA is TGTGCCAGCAGCCTTGGGGGCGGGGGTTCACCCCTCCACTTT.

The chain carries TRBV5-8 and TRBJ2-1, with a possible D match to TRBD1 (6 bases). Trimming took off 3 bases at V and 5 bases at J, with 9 bases between the two ends. The CDR3 contains 13 residues. Germline V gene sequence: CDR1 SGHTS, CDR2 YDEGEE. The CDR3 reads CASSSRQDNEQFF. CDR3 in DNA: TGTGCCAGCAGCTCACGACAGGACAATGAGCAGTTCTTC.

The chain combines TRBV7-9 with TRBJ2-7, with TRBD2 identical over 10 bases. Germline CDR1 is SEHNR and CDR2 is FQNEAQ (reference sequence). The V gene end was trimmed by 3 bases and the J gene end by 3 bases; junction bases not matched to a gene: 17. The CDR3 consists of 19 residues. The CDR3 sequence is CASSFSAGRQLAGIYEQYF. The CDR3 region has the DNA TGTGCCAGCAGCTTTTCCGCCGGCAGGCAACTAGCGGGGATCTACGAGCAGTACTTC.

This clone was seen a few times. V gene TRBV7-9 combines with J gene TRBJ1-6; a weak D match, TRBD1 (5 bases). The CDR3 totals 15 residues. The germline gives CDR1 SEHNR, CDR2 FQNEAQ (reference sequence). V lost 5 bases, J lost 7 bases, and 15 bases lay in between. The CDR3 loop reads CASSDRQLENSPLHF. CDR3 nucleotides: TGTGCCAGCAGCGACAGACAGCTGGAGAATTCACCCCTCCACTTT.

This clone has a single count. As DNA, the CDR3 is TGTGCCATCAGCCCCAGAGGGACTGGGCTAAGGGAGCAGTACTTC. Residues: CAISPRGTGLREQYF. The chain combines TRBV10-3 with TRBJ2-7; possibly TRBD2 for D (6 bases). The V gene's germline CDR1 is ENHRY and CDR2 SYGVKD. With 6 bases removed from V and 7 bases from J, the gap between germline ends came to 22 bases. The CDR3 is 15 amino acids.

V and J are TRBV6-5 and TRBJ2-7; a weak D match, TRBD1 (6 bases). Trimming took off 7 bases at V and 6 bases at J, with 10 bases between the two ends. This CDR3 contains 11 residues. Germline V gives CDR1 MNHEY, CDR2 SVGAGI. CDR3 bases: TGTGCCAGCACCCAAGGGGGCGAGCAGTACTTC. Its translation: CASTQGGEQYF.

This chain links TRBV7-8 with TRBJ1-1; no reliable D call. Germline loops: CDR1 SGHVS, CDR2 FQNEAQ. Trimming shortened V by 2 bases and J by 7 bases, and 5 bases separated the two germline ends. This CDR3 region has 11 residues. This CDR3 reads CASSLINEAFF. For the CDR3, the DNA is TGTGCCAGCAGCTTAATCAATGAAGCTTTCTTT.

V is TRBV5-1 and J is TRBJ1-2; the match to TRBD1 covers 7 bases. The CDR3 spans 13 residues. The V segment lost 1 base and the J segment 8 bases; nucleotides outside the gene matches: 5. Germline assignment: CDR1 SGHRS and CDR2 YFSETQ. CDR3 sequence: CASSLSGTEGYTF. CDR3 nucleotides: TGCGCCAGCAGCTTGTCCGGGACAGAAGGCTACACCTTC.